These T cell receptor beta chains were read from a single sample in a study of vaccination effects on CD4 cells after COVID-19. Sequenced by immunoSEQ multiplex PCR; TCRdb stores in-frame clones only, minus some. The sample lists about 51,000 clones, about 74% occurring once. These receptors have no known antigen. This specimen consisted of CD4+ T cells from PBMCs cultured without peptide, obtained before COVID-19 vaccination. The receptors here all came from a human donor who had a prior SARS-CoV-2 infection. The CDR3 runs from the conserved cysteine through the conserved F or W. D genes are given only for firm matches. Not all rows give a size; the values are once, few, many and, for expanded clones, a class.

CDR3 length,V gene,D gene,J gene,clone size,CDR3 DNA,CDR3 protein
15,TRBV19,.,TRBJ1-1,.,TGTGCCAGTAGTATAGCGGACAGCCCTAGGGCTGAAGCTTTCTTT,CASSIADSPRAEAFF
11,TRBV12-3/TRBV12-4,.,TRBJ1-2,.,TGTGCCAGCAGTGCAGGATATGGCTACACCTTC,CASSAGYGYTF
14,TRBV23-1,.,TRBJ2-7,.,TGCGCCAGCAATAGTCGACTTACTTCCTACGAGCAGTACTTC,CASNSRLTSYEQYF
16,TRBV5-1,TRBD2,TRBJ2-3,.,TGCGCCAGCAGCTTGGGACTAGCCGCTAGCACAGATACGCAGTATTTT,CASSLGLAASTDTQYF
19,TRBV12-5,TRBD1,TRBJ2-5,few,TGTGCTAGTGGTTTGGTACTTTTTGGACAGGGACGGGGGCAAGAGACCCAGTACTTC,CASGLVLFGQGRGQETQYF
15,TRBV5-1,.,TRBJ1-5,few,TGCGCCAGCAGCTGGACCACGGGAACTGATCAGCCCCAGCATTTT,CASSWTTGTDQPQHF
14,TRBV5-5,.,TRBJ1-1,.,TGTGCCAGCAGCACAACGACGGGGGGCACTGAAGCTTTCTTT,CASSTTTGGTEAFF
15,TRBV3-1/TRBV3-2,.,TRBJ2-5,.,TGTGCCAGCAGCCTGTGGGGGGCCGAAAAAGAGACCCAGTACTTC,CASSLWGAEKETQYF
16,TRBV4-3,.,TRBJ1-2,.,TGCGCCAGCAGCCAAGATCTGAGGCAGGGGAACTATGGCTACACCTTC,CASSQDLRQGNYGYTF
16,TRBV23-1,.,TRBJ1-5,.,TGCGCCAGCAGTCAGTCCGGGACTATTTGGAATCAGCCCCAGCATTTT,CASSQSGTIWNQPQHF
14,TRBV11-3,.,TRBJ2-3,.,TGTGCCAGCAGCTCAGGCGGACCCCGAGGTACGCAGTATTTT,CASSSGGPRGTQYF
13,TRBV6-5,.,TRBJ2-5,.,TGTGCCAGCAGGTCTACCACCCAAGAGACCCAGTACTTC,CASRSTTQETQYF
13,TRBV2,.,TRBJ1-6,few,TGTGCCAGCAGTGAACAGGTTAATTCACCCCTCCACTTT,CASSEQVNSPLHF
13,TRBV7-3,.,TRBJ1-2,.,TGTGCCAGCAGCGTCGGGCACGGCTATGGCTACACCTTC,CASSVGHGYGYTF
14,TRBV11-3,.,TRBJ2-2,.,TGTGCCAGCGCACCGGGACCCGACACCGGGGAGCTGTTTTTT,CASAPGPDTGELFF
13,TRBV30,.,TRBJ2-1,.,TGTGCCTGGAGCGAGTGGAGGGCGAATGAGCAGTTCTTC,CAWSEWRANEQFF
16,TRBV9,.,TRBJ2-7,.,TGTGCCAGCAGCGTAGATATTAGAACGGGGATCCACGAGCAGTACTTC,CASSVDIRTGIHEQYF
19,TRBV4-1,.,TRBJ2-3,.,TGCGCCAGCAGCCAAGCCCCCAGGTGGGGGGTGCGGGTCACAGATACGCAGTATTTT,CASSQAPRWGVRVTDTQYF
11,TRBV5-1,.,TRBJ2-5,.,TGCGCCAGCAGCCAACAAGAGACCCAGTACTTC,CASSQQETQYF
16,TRBV10-1,.,TRBJ1-6,few,TGCGCCAGCACCGCCCTGGACAGTAGATATAATTCACCCCTCCACTTT,CASTALDSRYNSPLHF
13,TRBV7-3,.,TRBJ1-1,.,TGTGCCAGCAGCACTAACAGGGACACTGAAGCTTTCTTT,CASSTNRDTEAFF
18,TRBV9,TRBD1,TRBJ1-1,.,TGTGCCAGCAGCGTCAATCGGGACAGCTTGGCTATGAACACTGAAGCTTTCTTT,CASSVNRDSLAMNTEAFF
14,TRBV28,.,TRBJ1-2,.,TGTGCCAGCAGCCAAGGACACTCTAACTATGGCTACACCTTC,CASSQGHSNYGYTF
17,TRBV5-6,.,TRBJ2-7,.,TGTGCCAGCAGCTTGGAGTCCTACAGCGGACGGAGTAGCGAGCAGTACTTC,CASSLESYSGRSSEQYF
13,TRBV2,.,TRBJ1-5,few,TGTGCCAGCAAGAGACAAAGCAATCAGCCCCAGCATTTT,CASKRQSNQPQHF
15,TRBV2,.,TRBJ1-2,.,TGTGCCAGCAGTGAAGGTCGTGGGGCTAACTATGGCTACACCTTC,CASSEGRGANYGYTF
13,TRBV10-3,.,TRBJ2-2,.,TGTGCCATCCTCAAAGCCACTCCCGGGGAGCTGTTTTTT,CAILKATPGELFF
16,TRBV28,TRBD1,TRBJ2-3,.,TGTGCCAGCAGTTTACCTGGACAGGGTGAAACAGATACGCAGTATTTT,CASSLPGQGETDTQYF
15,TRBV10-1,.,TRBJ2-1,.,TGCGCCAGCAACAATGAGAGGGAATCCTACAATGAGCAGTTCTTC,CASNNERESYNEQFF
14,TRBV9,.,TRBJ1-1,.,TGTGCCAGCAGCGTAACAGGGCAGACCACTGAAGCTTTCTTT,CASSVTGQTTEAFF
14,TRBV6-5,TRBD1,TRBJ2-1,.,TGTGCCAGCACTACAGGGGGCTCCTACAATGAGCAGTTCTTC,CASTTGGSYNEQFF
16,TRBV5-1,.,TRBJ1-3,.,TGCGCCAGCAGCCAAACCACAGGGTGGTCTGGAAACACCATATATTTT,CASSQTTGWSGNTIYF
14,TRBV7-9,.,TRBJ2-3,.,TGTGCCAGCAGCTTAGAAGGGGCGACAGATACGCAGTATTTT,CASSLEGATDTQYF
19,TRBV12-5,.,TRBJ2-1,medium-sized,TGTGCTAGTGGTTTGGTACTGTTTGGCCAGGGTCGAGTTGGAGCTGAGCAGTTCTTC,CASGLVLFGQGRVGAEQFF
15,TRBV27,.,TRBJ2-1,.,TGTGCCAGCAGTTTCTCAGGCCCTCGGAGTGGAGAGCAGTTCTTC,CASSFSGPRSGEQFF
16,TRBV19,TRBD2,TRBJ2-1,.,TGTGCCAGTAGTATAGGTCCGGGGGGCTCCTACAATGAGCAGTTCTTC,CASSIGPGGSYNEQFF
15,TRBV2,.,TRBJ1-1,.,TGTGCCAGCAAGTTCGGGTCCGGGCGGAACACTGAAGCTTTCTTT,CASKFGSGRNTEAFF
15,TRBV7-2,TRBD2,TRBJ2-1,.,TGTGCCAGCAGCCAACGACTAGCGGGCCGCAATGAGCAGTTCTTC,CASSQRLAGRNEQFF
16,TRBV5-4,.,TRBJ2-6,.,TGTGCCAGCAGCTTCGACAGACTCTCTGGGGCCAACGTCCTGACTTTC,CASSFDRLSGANVLTF
13,TRBV19,.,TRBJ1-4,once,TGTGCCAGTAGTATCCCGGCTAATGAAAAACTGTTTTTT,CASSIPANEKLFF
13,TRBV6-5,TRBD2,TRBJ2-7,medium-sized,TGTGCCAGCAGTTCAGCGGGGGTAGGCGAGCAGTACTTC,CASSSAGVGEQYF
14,TRBV7-2,.,TRBJ2-7,.,TGTGCCAGCAGCTTAGTTGGTAGCGTAGGCGAGCAGTACTTC,CASSLVGSVGEQYF
14,TRBV6-5,TRBD1,TRBJ2-7,.,TGTGCCAGCAACATACAGGGGGCGGGCTACGAGCAGTACTTC,CASNIQGAGYEQYF
18,TRBV7-3,.,TRBJ2-7,.,TGTGCCACCTCTACAAGGGATCAGGGTTTATTACTAGCTTACGAGCAGTACTTC,CATSTRDQGLLLAYEQYF
16,TRBV7-9,.,TRBJ1-2,.,TGTGCCAGCAGCTCAAAACACCCCACGGGGGGGGATGGCTACACCTTC,CASSSKHPTGGDGYTF
17,TRBV4-2,.,TRBJ2-1,.,TGTGCCAGCAGCCAAGAGATCGGGGCTAGCTCTTGGGGTGAGCAGTTCTTC,CASSQEIGASSWGEQFF
15,TRBV18,.,TRBJ1-1,.,TGTGCCAGCTCTCCTCGATTTGCCTCTAACACTGAAGCTTTCTTT,CASSPRFASNTEAFF
16,TRBV11-2,TRBD2,TRBJ2-5,.,TGTGCCAGCAGCTTAGGAGACTCTAGCGGAGGAGAGACCCAGTACTTC,CASSLGDSSGGETQYF
14,TRBV7-3,TRBD2,TRBJ2-1,.,TGTGCCAGTACCGGACTAGCGGGGGGGGGACAGCAGTTCTTC,CASTGLAGGGQQFF
14,TRBV24-1,.,TRBJ2-3,few,TGTGCCACCAGTGACTTCCCTAGCACAGATACGCAGTATTTT,CATSDFPSTDTQYF
18,TRBV7-9,TRBD2,TRBJ2-1,.,TGTGCCAGCAGCTTACCCCCTCGACTAGCGGGATACTACAATGAGCAGTTCTTC,CASSLPPRLAGYYNEQFF
16,TRBV19,TRBD2,TRBJ2-2,few,TGTGCCAGTAGCAATCGACTAGCGAGATACACCGGGGAGCTGTTTTTT,CASSNRLARYTGELFF
14,TRBV5-4,.,TRBJ1-3,few,TGTGCCAGCAGCTTGGCTGGCTCTGGAAACACCATATATTTT,CASSLAGSGNTIYF
13,TRBV6-6,.,TRBJ1-1,.,TGTGCCAGCAGTCAGGGGATGAACACTGAAGCTTTCTTT,CASSQGMNTEAFF
15,TRBV18,.,TRBJ1-2,once,TGTGCCAGCTCACCTGGTTTGACGGAAAACTATGGCTACACCTTC,CASSPGLTENYGYTF
15,TRBV2,.,TRBJ1-2,.,TGTGCCAGCGGTTACCTCAGCAGCCCTCTTGGGAGGTCCACCTTC,CASGYLSSPLGRSTF
14,TRBV4-3,.,TRBJ1-2,once,TGCGCCAGCAGCCGGGACAATTCTAACTATGGCTACACCTTC,CASSRDNSNYGYTF
14,TRBV18,.,TRBJ1-2,.,TGTGCCAGCTCACCCCGGGACCAAAACTATGGCTACACCTTC,CASSPRDQNYGYTF